A single sample is the source of the 22 T cell receptor beta chains below, sequenced in a study of T-cell reconstitution after alpha-beta-depleted transplantation in children. Library preparation (for TCRbeta) was performed with unique molecular identifiers. TCRdb passed the PCR reads through MiXCR, listing each CDR3 protein once. In the table there are around 600,000 distinct CDR3 sequences, under 12% of which are singletons. Sequencing used PBMCs from the stem cell graft donor, obtained from the stem cell graft. The source is a human donor who donated a stem cell graft to a child with acute myeloid leukemia.

This clonotype was seen at least ten times. The CDR3 here is CSATPGTSYNEQFF. Written as DNA, the CDR3 is TGCAGTGCGACCCCCGGGACTAGTTACAATGAGCAGTTCTTC. V usage is TRBV20-1 and J usage is TRBJ2-1, with TRBD2 matching over 8 bases. J gave up 4 bases and V 6 bases, and 8 bases lay outside the gene matches. The CDR3 is 14 residues long. CDR1 is DFQATT, CDR2 SNEGSKA, per germline (reference sequence).

This rearrangement joins TRBV10-3 to TRBJ2-6; D is perhaps TRBD1 (6 bases). V was cut by 11 bases and J by 0 bases, with 23 bases left in between. Germline V gives CDR1 ENHRY, CDR2 SYGVKD. The CDR3 sequence is 18 residues long. The CDR3 nucleotides are TGTGCCCCTAGGCCACCGGCAGGGGAACTCTCTGGGGCCAACGTCCTGACTTTC. This translates into CAPRPPAGELSGANVLTF.

There are many counts of this clonotype. The chain carries TRBV29-1 and TRBJ2-1; 13 bases are shared with TRBD2. The CDR3 extends over 16 amino acids. Per germline, CDR1 SQVTM and CDR2 ANQGSEA. V lost 6 bases and J lost 13; bases outside the gene matches: 18. CDR3 region: CSVDGYGLAGDSLQFF. The CDR3 nucleotides are TGCAGCGTCGACGGATACGGACTAGCGGGAGACTCCCTTCAGTTCTTC.

The rearrangement links TRBV3-1 to TRBJ2-5; D remains unclear. V gave up 0 bases and J gave up 2 bases, with 10 bases separating them. Germline V gene lookup returns CDR1 LGHDT and CDR2 YNNKEL (reference sequence). This CDR3 contains 15 residues. The CDR3 DNA reads as TGTGCCAGCAGCCAAGATCGGCCAGTGCAAGAGACCCAGTACTTC. It specifies CASSQDRPVQETQYF.

The CDR3 DNA reads as TGTGCCAGCAGCCACGGACTAGCGGCCTCCTACGAGCAGTACTTC. Residues: CASSHGLAASYEQYF. The chain carries TRBV28 and TRBJ2-7; TRBD2 matches 10 bases. After removal of 6 bases from V and 0 bases from J, the junction contained 5 bases not matched to a gene. The CDR3 covers 15 residues. Germline CDR1 and CDR2: MDHEN and SYDVKM.

This chain's CDR3 is CASSIRSTGAGANVLTF. The CDR3 nucleotides read TGTGCCAGCAGCATCAGAAGTACAGGCGCTGGGGCCAACGTCCTGACTTTC. This chain joins TRBV7-9 and TRBJ2-6, with a weak D call TRBD1 (5 bases). This CDR3 is built from 17 residues. V was pared by 5 bases and J by 2 bases, with 16 bases between. Germline lookup yields CDR1 SEHNR and CDR2 FQNEAQ (reference sequence).

This clonotype came up many times. V and J are TRBV9 and TRBJ2-3, with D uncertain. Germline V gene sequence: CDR1 SGDLS, CDR2 YYNGEE. V lost 3 bases and J 6 bases, leaving 11 bases between the germline ends. There are 13 residues in the CDR3. The CDR3 sequence: CASSDRPRDTQYF. In nucleotides, the CDR3 is TGTGCCAGCAGCGACAGACCAAGGGATACGCAGTATTTT.

The table lists this clonotype with a few counts. The chain uses TRBV7-2 and TRBJ1-1; tentative D call: TRBD1 (5 bases). The length of the CDR3 is 13 residues. Per germline, CDR1 SGHTA and CDR2 FQGNSA. The V and J ends lost 8 bases and 4 bases respectively, with 14 bases between them. DNA for the CDR3: TGTGCCAGCGGAATAGGGACGAGCACTGAAGCTTTCTTT. Protein product: CASGIGTSTEAFF.

The rearrangement uses TRBV29-1 and TRBJ2-1, with D possibly matching TRBD2 (5 bases). The CDR3 consists of 14 residues. V gave up 4 bases and J gave up 5 bases, with 15 bases separating them. Germline V gene sequence: CDR1 SQVTM, CDR2 ANQGSEA. The CDR3 DNA reads TGCAGCGTTGGATTGCGCGGGCTACACAATGAGCAGTTCTTC. It is translated as CSVGLRGLHNEQFF.

This clonotype has ten or more counts. This chain joins TRBV7-2 and TRBJ2-7, with a possible D match to TRBD2 (6 bases). Germline V lookup: CDR1 SGHTA, CDR2 FQGNSA. V lost 5 bases to trimming and J lost 1 base, with 15 bases between them. The CDR3 is made up of 15 amino acids. Here the CDR3 reads CASSRRLGESYEQYF. CDR3 DNA sequence: TGTGCCAGCAGCCGCCGACTAGGGGAATCCTACGAGCAGTACTTC.

The rearrangement links TRBV7-2 to TRBJ2-5, with TRBD1 matching over 11 bases. The CDR3 has 16 amino acids. CDR1 is SGHTA, CDR2 FQGNSA, per germline. J was trimmed by 5 bases and V by 5 bases; bases with no gene match: 10. The CDR3 here is CASSPSSDRGPETQYF. The CDR3, as DNA: TGTGCCAGCAGCCCATCCTCGGACAGGGGGCCGGAGACCCAGTACTTC.

This clonotype was observed a few times. The chain joins TRBV3-1 to TRBJ2-7; 11 bases line up with TRBD1. Germline CDR1 LGHDT, CDR2 YNNKEL (reference sequence). This CDR3 has 17 residues. V lost 0 bases to trimming and J lost 3 bases; unmatched junction nucleotides: 7. The CDR3 region is CASSQEATGTGGYEQYF. For the CDR3, the DNA is TGTGCCAGCAGCCAAGAAGCTACGGGGACAGGGGGCTACGAGCAGTACTTC.

The rearrangement links TRBV6-6 to TRBJ2-2; perhaps TRBD2 as D (6 bases). The germline V gene encodes CDR1 MNHNY and CDR2 SVGAGI (reference sequence). This CDR3 region has 12 residues. V lost 8 bases and J lost 8, with 12 bases in between. DNA for the CDR3: TGTGCCAGCGGCTCGGCGGGAGGGGAGCTGTTTTTT. It encodes CASGSAGGELFF.

This sequence joins TRBV20-1 and TRBJ2-7, with 12 positions matching TRBD2. V was pared by 5 bases and J by 5 bases, with 7 bases of the junction left unmatched. CDR1 is DFQATT and CDR2 is SNEGSKA in the germline V gene (reference sequence). The CDR3 is 14 amino acids. CDR3 amino acids: CSALAGGPVNEQYF. The CDR3 region has the DNA TGCAGTGCTCTAGCGGGAGGGCCGGTCAACGAGCAGTACTTC.

The table lists this clonotype with a few counts. V is TRBV29-1 and J is TRBJ1-1, with D tentatively TRBD1 (6 bases). Germline V gene sequence: CDR1 SQVTM, CDR2 ANQGSEA. The CDR3 runs 13 residues. The CDR3 nucleotides read TGCACCGGGGAGGGGGGCATGAACACTGAAGCTTTCTTT. Its translation: CTGEGGMNTEAFF.

This clonotype was detected ten times or more. For the CDR3, the DNA is TGCAGCGTCTGGACAGGTAAAGAGCCCCAGCATTTT. Translation gives CSVWTGKEPQHF. The chain joins TRBV29-1 to TRBJ1-5, with TRBD1 identical over 7 bases. CDR1 is SQVTM and CDR2 is ANQGSEA in the germline V gene. Trimming cost V 6 bases and J 8 bases; bases outside gene matches: 7. The length of the CDR3 is 12 residues.

In this sample, this clonotype turned up a few times. The CDR3: CAWSDPSGRGNEQFF. The DNA of the CDR3 is TGTGCCTGGAGCGACCCTAGCGGGAGAGGGAATGAGCAGTTCTTC. The V call is TRBV30, the J call TRBJ2-1; 10 positions agree with TRBD2. Unmatched junction bases numbered 9, after V lost 3 bases and J lost 7 bases. The germline CDR1 and CDR2 sequences are GTSNPN and SVGIG (reference sequence). The CDR3 runs to 15 residues.

The chain has TRBV28 and TRBJ2-7, with 7 nucleotides matching TRBD1. CDR3 length: 15 residues. The germline CDR1 and CDR2 sequences are MDHEN and SYDVKM. V gave up 6 bases and J gave up 3 bases; unmatched junction bases: 11. CDR3 sequence (DNA): TGTGCCAGCAGCCCCCGGGACAGTGATAACTACGAGCAGTACTTC. Its protein is CASSPRDSDNYEQYF.

The rearrangement joins TRBV30 to TRBJ2-7; the match to TRBD2 covers 14 bases. CDR1 GTSNPN and CDR2 SVGIG come from the germline V gene (reference sequence). This CDR3 spans 14 amino acids. V was pared by 7 bases and J by 5 bases, with 7 bases of the junction left unmatched. In nucleotides, the CDR3 is TGTGCCTCTAAGACTAGCGGGAGGGGCAACGAGCAGTACTTC. Protein sequence: CASKTSGRGNEQYF.

DNA for the CDR3: TGCGCCAGCAGCCAAAACAGAGGCGGGGAGCTGTTTTTT. Residues: CASSQNRGGELFF. The chain uses TRBV4-3 and TRBJ2-2; D unclear. The germline CDR1 and CDR2 sequences are LGHNA and YSLEER. The CDR3 spans 13 residues. V lost 2 bases and J lost 7, with 8 bases in between.

The chain carries TRBV19 and TRBJ2-3; 8 bases fit TRBD1. There are 14 residues in the CDR3. Trimming removed 9 bases from V and 3 bases from J; junction bases left unmatched: 8. Germline values: CDR1 LNHDA, CDR2 SQIVND (reference sequence). The CDR3 region has the DNA TGTGCCAGCTGGACAGGGAGGAGAACAGATACGCAGTATTTT. Amino acid sequence: CASWTGRRTDTQYF.

The genes are TRBV7-6 and TRBJ1-4; tentatively, D is TRBD1 (5 bases). V gave up 3 bases and J gave up 5 bases, with 13 bases separating them. The CDR3 has 15 residues. CDR1 is SGHVS, CDR2 FNYEAQ, per germline. The CDR3 protein is CASSFRGGGNEKLFF. DNA of the CDR3: TGTGCCAGCAGCTTCCGCGGGGGGGGAAATGAAAAACTGTTTTTT.